The sequence of this T cell receptor beta chain was determined in a study of T cell responses to AZD1222 COVID-19 vaccine. Study summary: Second-dose intervals of approximately 4 or approximately 12 weeks were pooled. Study findings and constraints: Just a handful of AZD1222 recipients were seropositive at baseline. Clonal diversity was possibly underestimated; the donors were predominantly white British and more often female. Unmutated variant regions are reportedly the target of nearly half of TCRs that are spike-specific.

A remark on this clone: The antigen remains unidentified.

Repertoires were generated with immunoSEQ multiplex PCR, while TCRdb's copy carries only in-frame clones and drops some. The data show tens of thousands of clones, with 75% to 90% seen just once and 16% held by the top ten. The length of the CDR3 is 18 residues. Looked up from germline, CDR1 is LNHDA and CDR2 is SQIVND (reference sequence). This sequence was found in an adult in good health. Sample: peripheral blood, taken on day 0 of AZD1222 vaccination. The chain couples TRBV19 to TRBJ2-5; 8 nucleotides align to TRBD2. With the DNA end fitting TRBJ2-7 better, the J assignment may be wrong. CDR3 in DNA: TGTGCCAGTAGTCCCCTACACCAACGACTAGCGTCTTACTACGAGCAGTACTTC. Translated: CASSPLHQRLASYYEQYF.